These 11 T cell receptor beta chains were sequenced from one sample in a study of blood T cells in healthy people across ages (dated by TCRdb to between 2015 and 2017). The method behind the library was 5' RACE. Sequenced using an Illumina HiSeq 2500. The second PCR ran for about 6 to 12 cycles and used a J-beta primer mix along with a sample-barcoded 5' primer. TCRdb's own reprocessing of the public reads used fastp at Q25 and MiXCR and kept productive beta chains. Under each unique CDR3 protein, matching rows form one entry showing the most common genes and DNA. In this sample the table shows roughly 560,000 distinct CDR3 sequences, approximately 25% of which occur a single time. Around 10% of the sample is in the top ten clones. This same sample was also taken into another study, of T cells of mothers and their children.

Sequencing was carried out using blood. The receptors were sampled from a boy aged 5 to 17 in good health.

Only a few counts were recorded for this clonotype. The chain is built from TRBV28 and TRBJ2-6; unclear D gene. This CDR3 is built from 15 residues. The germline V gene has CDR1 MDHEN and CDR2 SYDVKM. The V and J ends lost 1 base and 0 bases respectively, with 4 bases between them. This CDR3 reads CASSLLVSGANVLTF. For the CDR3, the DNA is TGTGCCAGCAGTTTATTGGTCTCTGGGGCCAACGTCCTGACTTTC.

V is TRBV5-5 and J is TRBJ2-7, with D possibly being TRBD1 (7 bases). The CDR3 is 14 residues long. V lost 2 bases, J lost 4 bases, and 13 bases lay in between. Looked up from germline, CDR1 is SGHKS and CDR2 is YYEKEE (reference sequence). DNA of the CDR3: TGTGCCAGCAGCTTTAGTGCGGGACAGTACGAGCAGTACTTC. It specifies CASSFSAGQYEQYF.

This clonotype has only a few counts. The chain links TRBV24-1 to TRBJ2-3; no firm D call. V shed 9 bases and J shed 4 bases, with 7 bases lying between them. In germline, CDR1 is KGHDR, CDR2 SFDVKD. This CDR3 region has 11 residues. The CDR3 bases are TGTGCCACCGGCCCTGCAGATACGCAGTATTTT. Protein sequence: CATGPADTQYF.

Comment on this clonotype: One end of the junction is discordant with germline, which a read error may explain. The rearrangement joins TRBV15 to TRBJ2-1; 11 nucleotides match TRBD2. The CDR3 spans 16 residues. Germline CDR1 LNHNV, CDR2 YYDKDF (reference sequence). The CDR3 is CATSRPTSGGHNEQSF. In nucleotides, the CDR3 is TGTGCCACCAGCAGACCAACTAGCGGGGGACACAATGAGCAGTCCTTC.

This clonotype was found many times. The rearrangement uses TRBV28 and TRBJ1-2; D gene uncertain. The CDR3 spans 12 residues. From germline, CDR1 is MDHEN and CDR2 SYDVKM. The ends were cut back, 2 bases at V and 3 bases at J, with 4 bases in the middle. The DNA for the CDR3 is TGTGCCAGCAGTTTAGAGGACTATGGCTACACCTTC. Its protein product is CASSLEDYGYTF.

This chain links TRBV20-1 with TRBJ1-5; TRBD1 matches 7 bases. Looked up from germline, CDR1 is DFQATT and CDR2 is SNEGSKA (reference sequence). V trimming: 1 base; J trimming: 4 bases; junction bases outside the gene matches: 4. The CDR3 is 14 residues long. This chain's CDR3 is CSARVPDRNQPQHF. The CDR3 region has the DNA TGCAGTGCTAGAGTCCCGGACAGGAATCAGCCCCAGCATTTT.

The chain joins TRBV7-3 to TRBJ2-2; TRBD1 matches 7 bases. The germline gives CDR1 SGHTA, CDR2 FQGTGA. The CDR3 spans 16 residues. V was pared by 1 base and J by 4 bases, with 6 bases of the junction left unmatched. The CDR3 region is CASSLNPGTVTGELFF. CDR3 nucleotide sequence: TGTGCCAGCAGCTTAAACCCCGGGACAGTCACCGGGGAGCTGTTTTTT.

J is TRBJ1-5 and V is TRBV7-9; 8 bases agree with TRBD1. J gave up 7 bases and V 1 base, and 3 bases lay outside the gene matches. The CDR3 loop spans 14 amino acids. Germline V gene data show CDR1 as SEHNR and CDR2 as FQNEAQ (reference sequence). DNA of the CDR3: TGTGCCAGCAGCTTAGGGGACAGGACCCAGCCCCAGCATTTT. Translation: CASSLGDRTQPQHF. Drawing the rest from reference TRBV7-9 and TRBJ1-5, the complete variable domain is DTGVSQNPRHKITKRGQNVTFRCDPISEHNRLYWYRQTLGQGPEFLTYFQNEAQLEKSRLLSDRFSAERPKGSFSTLEIQRTEQGDSAMYLCASSLGDRTQPQHFGDGTRLSIL.

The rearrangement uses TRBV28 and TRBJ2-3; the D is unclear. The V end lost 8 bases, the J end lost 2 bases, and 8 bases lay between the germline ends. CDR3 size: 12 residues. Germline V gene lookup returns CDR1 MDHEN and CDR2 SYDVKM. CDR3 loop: CASVGITDTQYF. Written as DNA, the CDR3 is TGTGCCAGCGTTGGGATCACAGATACGCAGTATTTT.

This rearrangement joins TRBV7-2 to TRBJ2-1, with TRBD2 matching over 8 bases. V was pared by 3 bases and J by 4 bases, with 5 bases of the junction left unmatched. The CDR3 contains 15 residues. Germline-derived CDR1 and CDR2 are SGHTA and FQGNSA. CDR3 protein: CASSLERGQYNEQFF. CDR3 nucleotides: TGTGCCAGCAGCTTGGAGCGGGGGCAATACAATGAGCAGTTCTTC.

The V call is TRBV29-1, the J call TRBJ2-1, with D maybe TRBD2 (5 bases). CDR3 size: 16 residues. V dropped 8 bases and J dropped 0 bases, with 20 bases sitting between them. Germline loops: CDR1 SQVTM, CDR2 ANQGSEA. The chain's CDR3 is CSLPPGFWYSYNEQFF. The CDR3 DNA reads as TGCAGCCTTCCTCCGGGGTTTTGGTACTCCTACAATGAGCAGTTCTTC.